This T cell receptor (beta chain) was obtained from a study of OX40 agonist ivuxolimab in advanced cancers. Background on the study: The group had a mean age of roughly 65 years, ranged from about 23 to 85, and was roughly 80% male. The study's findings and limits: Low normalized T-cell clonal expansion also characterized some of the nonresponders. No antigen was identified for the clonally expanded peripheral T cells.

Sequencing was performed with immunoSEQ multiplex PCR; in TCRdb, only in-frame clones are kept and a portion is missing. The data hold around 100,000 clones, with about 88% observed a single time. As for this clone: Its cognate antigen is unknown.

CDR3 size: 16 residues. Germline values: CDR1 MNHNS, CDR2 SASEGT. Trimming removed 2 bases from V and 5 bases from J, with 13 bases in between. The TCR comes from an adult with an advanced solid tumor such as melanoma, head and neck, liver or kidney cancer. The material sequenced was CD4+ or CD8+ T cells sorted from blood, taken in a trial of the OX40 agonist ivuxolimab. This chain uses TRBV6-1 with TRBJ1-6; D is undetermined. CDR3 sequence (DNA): TGTGCCAGCAGTGAAAGGTGGGCAGAAAATAATTCACCCCTCCACTTT. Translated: CASSERWAENNSPLHF.